The following is a TCR beta chain sequence with its context. Libraries were prepared by immunoSEQ multiplex PCR; TCRdb keeps only in-frame clonotypes and omits some of them. The sample includes about 260,000 clones, about 88% of them seen just once. The entry originates in a study of blood T cell repertoires in COVID-19. Overall study: In each case, the material was cDNA or gDNA derived from T cells, B-cell-depleted T cells, or PBMCs.

Germline V gene data show CDR1 as DFQATT and CDR2 as SNEGSKA (reference sequence). This CDR3 has 11 residues. The V and J ends lost 2 bases and 4 bases respectively, with 5 bases between them. The rearrangement joins TRBV20-1 to TRBJ1-1, with D possibly TRBD1 on 5 matching bases. The sequenced sample was PBMCs or T cells enriched from blood (not recorded which). This clonotype was sampled from a woman aged 45-60 years who had recovered from COVID-19. DNA of the CDR3: TGCAGTGCTAGACAGGGCACTGAAGCTTTCTTT. This translates into CSARQGTEAFF.